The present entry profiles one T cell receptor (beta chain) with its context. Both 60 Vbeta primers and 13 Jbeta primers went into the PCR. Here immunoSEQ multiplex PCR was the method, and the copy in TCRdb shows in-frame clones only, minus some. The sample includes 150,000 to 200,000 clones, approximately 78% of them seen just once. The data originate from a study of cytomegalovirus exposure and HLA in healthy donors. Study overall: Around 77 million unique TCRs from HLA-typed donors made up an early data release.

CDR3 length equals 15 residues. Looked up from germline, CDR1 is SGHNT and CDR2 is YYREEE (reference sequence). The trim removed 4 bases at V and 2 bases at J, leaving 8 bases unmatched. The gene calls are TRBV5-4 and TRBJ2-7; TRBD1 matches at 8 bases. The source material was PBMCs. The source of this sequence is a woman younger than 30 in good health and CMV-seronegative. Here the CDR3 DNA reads TGTGCCAGCAGCCCCGCGACAGGGGTCACCTACGAGCAGTACTTC. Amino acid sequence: CASSPATGVTYEQYF.